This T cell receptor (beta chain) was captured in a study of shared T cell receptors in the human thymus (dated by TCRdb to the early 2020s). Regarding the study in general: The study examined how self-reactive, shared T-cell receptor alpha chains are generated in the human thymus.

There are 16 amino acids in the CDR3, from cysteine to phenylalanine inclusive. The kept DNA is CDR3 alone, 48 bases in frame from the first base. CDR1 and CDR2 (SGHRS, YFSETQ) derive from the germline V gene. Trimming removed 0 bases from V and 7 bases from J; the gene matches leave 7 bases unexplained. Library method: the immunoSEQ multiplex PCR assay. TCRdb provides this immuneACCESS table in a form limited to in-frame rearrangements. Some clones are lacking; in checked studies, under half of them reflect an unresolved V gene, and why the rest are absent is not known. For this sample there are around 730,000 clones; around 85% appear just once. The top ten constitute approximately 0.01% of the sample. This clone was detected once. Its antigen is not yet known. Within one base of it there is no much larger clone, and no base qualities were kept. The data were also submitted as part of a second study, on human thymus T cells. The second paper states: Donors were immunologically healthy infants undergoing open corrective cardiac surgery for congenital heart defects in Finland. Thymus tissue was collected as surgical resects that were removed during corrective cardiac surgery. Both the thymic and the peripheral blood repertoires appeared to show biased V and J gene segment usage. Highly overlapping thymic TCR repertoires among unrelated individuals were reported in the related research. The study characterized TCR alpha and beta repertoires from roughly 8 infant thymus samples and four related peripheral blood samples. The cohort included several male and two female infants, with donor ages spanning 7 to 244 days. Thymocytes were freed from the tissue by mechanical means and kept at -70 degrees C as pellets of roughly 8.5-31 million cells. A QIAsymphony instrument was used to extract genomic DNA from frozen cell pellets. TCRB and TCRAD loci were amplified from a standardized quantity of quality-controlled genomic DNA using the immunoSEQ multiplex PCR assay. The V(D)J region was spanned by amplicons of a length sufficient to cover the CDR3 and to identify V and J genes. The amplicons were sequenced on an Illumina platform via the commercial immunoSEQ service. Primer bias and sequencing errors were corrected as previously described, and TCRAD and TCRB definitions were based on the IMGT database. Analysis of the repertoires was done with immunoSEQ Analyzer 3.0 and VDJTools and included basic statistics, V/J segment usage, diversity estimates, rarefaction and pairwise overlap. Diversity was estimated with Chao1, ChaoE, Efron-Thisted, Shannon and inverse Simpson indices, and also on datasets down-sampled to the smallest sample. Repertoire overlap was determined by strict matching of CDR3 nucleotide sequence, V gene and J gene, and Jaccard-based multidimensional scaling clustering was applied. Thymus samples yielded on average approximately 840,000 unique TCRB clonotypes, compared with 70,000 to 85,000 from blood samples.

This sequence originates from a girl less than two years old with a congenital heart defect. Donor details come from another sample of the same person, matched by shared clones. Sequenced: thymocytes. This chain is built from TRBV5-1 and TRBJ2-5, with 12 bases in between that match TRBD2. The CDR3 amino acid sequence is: CASSLEGLAGRGTQYF. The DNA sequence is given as TGCGCCAGCAGCTTGGAGGGACTAGCGGGCCGAGGGACCCAGTACTTC.